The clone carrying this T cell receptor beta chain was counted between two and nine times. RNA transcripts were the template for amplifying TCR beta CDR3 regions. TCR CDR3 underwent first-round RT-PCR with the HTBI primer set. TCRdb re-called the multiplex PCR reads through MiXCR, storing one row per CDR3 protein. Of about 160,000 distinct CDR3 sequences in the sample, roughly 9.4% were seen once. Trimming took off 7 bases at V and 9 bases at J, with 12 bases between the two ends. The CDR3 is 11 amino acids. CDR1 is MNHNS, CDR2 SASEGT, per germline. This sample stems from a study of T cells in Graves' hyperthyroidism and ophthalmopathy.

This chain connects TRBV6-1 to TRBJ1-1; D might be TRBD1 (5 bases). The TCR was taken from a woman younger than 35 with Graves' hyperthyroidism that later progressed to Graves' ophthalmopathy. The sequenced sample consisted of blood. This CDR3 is CASTPGGQAFF. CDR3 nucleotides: TGTGCCAGCACGCCCGGGGGTCAAGCTTTCTTT.